This is a list of T cell receptor beta chains from one sample in a study of cytomegalovirus exposure and HLA in healthy donors. Generated by immunoSEQ multiplex PCR, the TCRdb table keeps only in-frame clones and is missing some. This table holds roughly 80,000 clones, about 69% found once. What was sequenced was PBMCs. The origin of the receptors is a woman in her 40s in good health and CMV-seropositive. Both conserved end residues are part of each CDR3. D genes are given only for firm matches. Rows give clone size only sometimes, using once, few, many, or a class for an expanded clone.

V gene: TRBV30; clone size: -; J gene: TRBJ1-2; D gene: TRBD1; CDR3 protein: CAWIRDRVNYGYTF; CDR3 DNA: TGTGCCTGGATTAGGGACAGGGTGAACTATGGCTACACCTTC
V gene: TRBV11-2; clone size: few; J gene: TRBJ2-7; D gene: -; CDR3 protein: CASSQQSGTFNYEQYF; CDR3 DNA: TGTGCCAGCAGCCAACAAAGCGGGACATTCAATTACGAGCAGTACTTC
V gene: TRBV7-6; clone size: -; J gene: TRBJ2-5; D gene: TRBD1; CDR3 protein: CASSPRRTGLVETQYF; CDR3 DNA: TGTGCCAGCAGCCCCAGAAGGACAGGGTTGGTCGAGACCCAGTACTTC
V gene: TRBV7-8; clone size: -; J gene: TRBJ1-6; D gene: TRBD1; CDR3 protein: CASSFGQGRSRSYNSPLHF; CDR3 DNA: TGTGCCAGCAGCTTCGGACAGGGGAGGTCTCGGTCCTATAATTCACCCCTCCACTTT
V gene: TRBV27; clone size: -; J gene: TRBJ1-1; D gene: TRBD1; CDR3 protein: CASSLVGQGNTEAFF; CDR3 DNA: TGTGCCAGCAGTTTAGTCGGACAGGGGAACACTGAAGCTTTCTTT
V gene: TRBV4-1; clone size: once; J gene: TRBJ1-4; D gene: -; CDR3 protein: CASNELTGELFF; CDR3 DNA: TGCGCCAGCAACGAACTTACCGGGGAACTGTTTTTT
V gene: TRBV27; clone size: -; J gene: TRBJ1-5; D gene: TRBD1; CDR3 protein: CASRGPGQGSNQPQHF; CDR3 DNA: TGTGCCAGCAGAGGACCGGGACAGGGAAGCAATCAGCCCCAGCATTTT
V gene: TRBV6-5; clone size: few; J gene: TRBJ2-3; D gene: TRBD2; CDR3 protein: CASSLKRGGPDTQYF; CDR3 DNA: TGTGCCAGCAGTCTCAAGCGGGGGGGCCCCGATACGCAGTATTTT
V gene: TRBV7-9; clone size: -; J gene: TRBJ2-7; D gene: -; CDR3 protein: CASSLSGSFSYEQYF; CDR3 DNA: TGTGCCAGCAGCTTATCGGGGTCCTTCTCCTACGAGCAGTACTTC
V gene: TRBV6-1; clone size: -; J gene: TRBJ2-5; D gene: -; CDR3 protein: CASSEDTGDLRDWYQETQYF; CDR3 DNA: TGTGCCAGCAGTGAGGATACAGGGGACTTACGGGATTGGTACCAAGAGACCCAGTACTTC
V gene: TRBV13; clone size: -; J gene: TRBJ1-1; D gene: TRBD1; CDR3 protein: CAATSTGAIMNTEAFF; CDR3 DNA: TGTGCCGCCACTTCCACAGGGGCGATCATGAACACTGAAGCTTTCTTT
V gene: TRBV28; clone size: -; J gene: TRBJ1-1; D gene: -; CDR3 protein: CASSWRRLTEAFF; CDR3 DNA: TGTGCCAGCAGTTGGAGGAGGCTCACTGAAGCTTTCTTT
V gene: TRBV19; clone size: few; J gene: TRBJ1-1; D gene: -; CDR3 protein: CASSILTQVGRPGDTEAFF; CDR3 DNA: TGTGCCAGTAGTATTTTGACGCAGGTAGGTCGGCCGGGGGACACTGAAGCTTTCTTT
V gene: TRBV5-6; clone size: -; J gene: TRBJ1-5; D gene: TRBD1; CDR3 protein: CASSGNRGARNQPQHF; CDR3 DNA: TGTGCCAGCAGCGGAAACAGGGGAGCGCGCAATCAGCCCCAGCATTTT
V gene: TRBV28; clone size: few; J gene: TRBJ2-7; D gene: -; CDR3 protein: CASSLSLSRGEQYF; CDR3 DNA: TGTGCCAGCAGTTTATCCCTTTCCCGGGGCGAGCAGTACTTC
V gene: TRBV15; clone size: -; J gene: TRBJ2-7; D gene: TRBD1; CDR3 protein: CATSRERQGGSYEQYF; CDR3 DNA: TGTGCCACCAGCAGAGAGCGACAGGGGGGCTCCTACGAGCAGTACTTC
V gene: TRBV5-6; clone size: -; J gene: TRBJ2-7; D gene: TRBD1; CDR3 protein: CASSLQGGYEQYF; CDR3 DNA: TGTGCCAGCAGCTTACAGGGGGGTTACGAGCAGTACTTC
V gene: TRBV4-2; clone size: -; J gene: TRBJ2-3; D gene: TRBD2; CDR3 protein: CASSQDSGGSTDTQYF; CDR3 DNA: TGTGCCAGCAGCCAAGATAGCGGGGGTAGCACAGATACGCAGTATTTT
V gene: TRBV25-1; clone size: few; J gene: TRBJ1-2; D gene: TRBD1; CDR3 protein: CASQQGSYGYTF; CDR3 DNA: TGTGCCAGCCAACAGGGGAGCTATGGCTACACCTTC
V gene: TRBV7-8; clone size: -; J gene: TRBJ2-7; D gene: TRBD2; CDR3 protein: CASSRIGASGYEQYF; CDR3 DNA: TGTGCCAGCAGCCGGATCGGGGCTAGCGGATACGAGCAGTACTTC
V gene: TRBV7-2; clone size: few; J gene: TRBJ2-1; D gene: TRBD2; CDR3 protein: CASSLVGGLGINEQFF; CDR3 DNA: TGTGCCAGCAGCTTAGTAGGCGGACTAGGGATAAATGAGCAGTTCTTC
V gene: TRBV12-2; clone size: -; J gene: TRBJ2-7; D gene: -; CDR3 protein: CASRDRVKSEQYF; CDR3 DNA: TGTGCAAGCCGGGACAGGGTGAAGTCCGAGCAGTACTTC
V gene: TRBV15; clone size: -; J gene: TRBJ1-2; D gene: -; CDR3 protein: CATSVPGVVGYGYTF; CDR3 DNA: TGTGCCACCAGCGTTCCGGGAGTAGTCGGCTATGGCTACACCTTC
V gene: TRBV7-2; clone size: -; J gene: TRBJ1-1; D gene: -; CDR3 protein: CASSLLPGQGNTEAFF; CDR3 DNA: TGTGCCAGCAGCTTACTGCCAGGGCAGGGGAACACTGAAGCTTTCTTT
V gene: TRBV30; clone size: -; J gene: TRBJ2-3; D gene: TRBD2; CDR3 protein: CAWSNVASGGATDTQYF; CDR3 DNA: TGTGCCTGGAGTAATGTTGCAAGCGGGGGGGCCACAGATACGCAGTATTTT
V gene: TRBV7-9; clone size: -; J gene: TRBJ2-3; D gene: TRBD2; CDR3 protein: CASSLAGDSDTQYF; CDR3 DNA: TGTGCCAGCAGCCTAGCGGGAGACTCAGATACGCAGTATTTT
V gene: TRBV2; clone size: -; J gene: TRBJ2-2; D gene: -; CDR3 protein: CARRASAGELFF; CDR3 DNA: TGTGCCAGACGGGCTAGCGCCGGGGAGCTGTTTTTT
V gene: TRBV30; clone size: -; J gene: TRBJ2-7; D gene: -; CDR3 protein: CAWSLSGYEQYF; CDR3 DNA: TGTGCCTGGAGTTTAAGCGGGTACGAGCAGTACTTC
V gene: TRBV4-1; clone size: -; J gene: TRBJ2-2; D gene: -; CDR3 protein: CASSQEEGTGELFF; CDR3 DNA: TGCGCCAGCAGCCAGGAAGAGGGCACCGGGGAGCTGTTTTTT
V gene: TRBV11-2; clone size: -; J gene: TRBJ2-7; D gene: TRBD1; CDR3 protein: CASSPIRRGQGVNYEQYF; CDR3 DNA: TGTGCCAGCAGCCCAATTAGAAGAGGACAGGGGGTTAACTACGAGCAGTACTTC
V gene: TRBV5-1; clone size: once; J gene: TRBJ2-5; D gene: TRBD1; CDR3 protein: CASSTSGQGRETQYF; CDR3 DNA: TGCGCCAGCAGCACCTCAGGACAGGGTCGAGAGACCCAGTACTTC
V gene: TRBV7-2; clone size: few; J gene: TRBJ2-5; D gene: -; CDR3 protein: CASSRDWNQETQYF; CDR3 DNA: TGTGCCAGCAGCCGGGACTGGAACCAAGAGACCCAGTACTTC
V gene: TRBV6-5; clone size: -; J gene: TRBJ2-7; D gene: -; CDR3 protein: CASRNRVRSYEQYF; CDR3 DNA: TGTGCCAGCAGAAACAGGGTACGGTCCTACGAGCAGTACTTC
V gene: TRBV2; clone size: -; J gene: TRBJ1-5; D gene: -; CDR3 protein: CASRELSNQPQHF; CDR3 DNA: TGTGCCAGCAGAGAACTTAGCAATCAGCCCCAGCATTTT
V gene: TRBV7-8; clone size: -; J gene: TRBJ2-6; D gene: -; CDR3 protein: CASSLFLKGHSGANVLTF; CDR3 DNA: TGTGCCAGCAGCTTATTTTTGAAGGGACACTCTGGGGCCAACGTCCTGACTTTC
V gene: TRBV4-1; clone size: -; J gene: TRBJ1-1; D gene: -; CDR3 protein: CASSRVEPPSTEAFF; CDR3 DNA: TGCGCCAGCTCCCGCGTCGAACCCCCGAGCACTGAAGCTTTCTTT
V gene: TRBV4-3; clone size: -; J gene: TRBJ2-7; D gene: TRBD2; CDR3 protein: CASSRTSAAYEQYF; CDR3 DNA: TGCGCCAGCAGCCGGACTAGCGCAGCCTACGAGCAGTACTTC
V gene: TRBV6-1; clone size: -; J gene: TRBJ2-7; D gene: TRBD1; CDR3 protein: CASSELYSLGTGSYEQYF; CDR3 DNA: TGTGCCAGCAGTGAACTCTATAGCCTCGGGACAGGCTCCTACGAGCAGTACTTC
V gene: TRBV4-3; clone size: -; J gene: TRBJ1-1; D gene: -; CDR3 protein: CASSQDLGDTEAFF; CDR3 DNA: TGCGCCAGCAGCCAAGATCTCGGGGACACTGAAGCTTTCTTT
V gene: TRBV10-2; clone size: -; J gene: TRBJ1-1; D gene: TRBD1; CDR3 protein: CASSEGGQEAFF; CDR3 DNA: TGCGCCAGCAGTGAAGGGGGACAGGAAGCTTTCTTT
V gene: TRBV11-2; clone size: -; J gene: TRBJ2-5; D gene: TRBD2; CDR3 protein: CASSLDPLGGAGETQYF; CDR3 DNA: TGTGCCAGCAGCTTAGACCCCCTCGGGGGGGCGGGGGAGACCCAGTACTTC
V gene: TRBV27; clone size: -; J gene: TRBJ2-6; D gene: -; CDR3 protein: CASSALTSGANVLTF; CDR3 DNA: TGTGCCAGCAGCGCACTCACCTCTGGGGCCAACGTCCTGACTTTC
V gene: TRBV4-2; clone size: -; J gene: TRBJ2-2; D gene: -; CDR3 protein: CASSHRLVRDTGELFF; CDR3 DNA: TGTGCCAGCAGCCACCGACTAGTTAGAGACACCGGGGAGCTGTTTTTT